Listed below are T cell receptor beta chains from one sample, sequenced in a study of T cells in Graves' hyperthyroidism and ophthalmopathy. TCRdb called the multiplex PCR reads again in MiXCR, with one record for every CDR3 protein. This sample has approximately 430,000 distinct CDR3 sequences, with 15% to 18% found just once. Specimen: blood. These receptors all stem from a young woman with Graves' hyperthyroidism. Both conserved end residues are part of each CDR3. Each record gives: J gene, CDR3 length, clone size, D gene, V gene, CDR3 protein, CDR3 DNA. D genes are given only for firm matches. Size tells how often a clone was seen (once, few, many) or the class of an expanded clone, and some rows leave it out.

TRBJ2-1 | 20 | few | . | TRBV4-2 | CASSQDVGAAAQSSYNEQFF | TGTGCCAGCAGCCAAGATGTAGGGGCGGCAGCACAGAGCTCCTACAATGAGCAGTTCTTC
TRBJ2-7 | 15 | . | TRBD2 | TRBV5-1 | CASSPGTSGSDEQYF | TGCGCCAGCAGCCCCGGGACTAGCGGGAGTGACGAGCAGTACTTC
TRBJ2-5 | 13 | . | . | TRBV29-1 | CSGLGGGTETQYF | TGCAGCGGACTAGGGGGTGGCACTGAGACCCAGTACTTC
TRBJ2-3 | 15 | many | TRBD1 | TRBV20-1 | CSARAGTGRTDTQYF | TGCAGTGCTAGAGCTGGGACAGGGCGCACAGATACGCAGTATTTT
TRBJ2-7 | 16 | . | TRBD2 | TRBV2 | CASSGLTSGPPREQYF | TGTGCCAGCAGTGGTCTGACTAGCGGGCCGCCTCGGGAGCAGTACTTC
TRBJ1-2 | 13 | many | . | TRBV6-2/TRBV6-3 | CASSYDVDSGDTF | TGTGCCAGCAGTTACGACGTAGACAGTGGAGACACCTTC
TRBJ2-1 | 15 | . | . | TRBV29-1 | CSVGSQQTSYNEQFF | TGCAGCGTTGGAAGTCAGCAGACCTCCTACAATGAGCAGTTCTTC
TRBJ1-2 | 15 | . | TRBD1 | TRBV10-2 | CASSPQGRSSPGYTF | TGCGCCAGCAGCCCACAGGGGAGAAGTTCCCCTGGCTACACCTTC
TRBJ2-2 | 15 | . | . | TRBV14 | CASSQEYRRTGELFF | TGTGCCAGTAGCCAAGAATACCGGAGAACCGGGGAGCTGTTTTTT
TRBJ1-2 | 13 | many | TRBD1 | TRBV6-1 | CASSSPGGYGYTF | TGTGCCAGCAGTTCCCCAGGGGGATACGGCTACACCTTC
TRBJ2-7 | 15 | few | TRBD2 | TRBV5-6 | CASHLGLAGGYEQYF | TGTGCCAGCCACCTAGGGCTAGCGGGAGGGTACGAGCAGTACTTC
TRBJ2-4 | 14 | many | . | TRBV6-1 | CASSEEVGRNIQYF | TGTGCCAGCAGTGAAGAGGTGGGTCGGAACATTCAGTACTTC
TRBJ1-6 | 16 | many | . | TRBV3-1 | CASSQAGVSYNSPLHF | TGTGCCAGCAGCCAAGCGGGGGTCTCCTATAATTCACCCCTCCACTTT
TRBJ2-5 | 15 | . | TRBD2 | TRBV6-2/TRBV6-3 | CASSRRGVPQETQYF | TGTGCCAGCAGCCGCCGGGGGGTGCCCCAAGAGACCCAGTACTTC
TRBJ1-2 | 17 | many | . | TRBV2 | CASSEEGRNNLNYGYTF | TGTGCCAGCAGTGAAGAGGGACGGAATAACCTTAACTATGGCTACACCTTC
TRBJ2-7 | 11 | many | . | TRBV2 | CASSESSEQYF | TGTGCCAGCAGTGAATCAAGCGAGCAGTACTTC
TRBJ2-1 | 15 | many | . | TRBV28 | CASRASATTYNEQFF | TGTGCCAGCAGGGCTAGCGCTACAACTTACAATGAGCAGTTCTTC
TRBJ1-1 | 14 | . | . | TRBV6-5 | CASSYSGMNTEAFF | TGTGCCAGCAGTTACTCAGGGATGAACACTGAAGCTTTCTTT
TRBJ2-3 | 17 | many | TRBD1 | TRBV6-1 | CASIPTPGQGSTDTQYF | TGTGCCAGCATCCCTACTCCGGGACAGGGAAGCACAGATACGCAGTATTTT
TRBJ2-7 | 17 | many | TRBD2 | TRBV6-5 | CASSYSRGPSGQDEQYF | TGTGCCAGCAGTTACTCGCGGGGGCCTAGCGGGCAGGACGAGCAGTACTTC
TRBJ2-7 | 14 | many | TRBD1 | TRBV20-1 | CSASARQGRYEQYF | TGCAGTGCTAGTGCCCGACAGGGCCGCTACGAGCAGTACTTC
TRBJ2-1 | 15 | many | . | TRBV6-6 | CASSYGGNRYNEQFF | TGTGCCAGCAGTTACGGCGGGAACCGCTACAATGAGCAGTTCTTC
TRBJ1-2 | 13 | many | . | TRBV10-3 | CAISESELNSYTF | TGTGCCATCAGTGAGTCTGAACTAAACAGCTACACCTTC
TRBJ1-3 | 15 | many | . | TRBV6-1 | CASRRMDNTGNTIYF | TGTGCCAGCAGACGAATGGACAACACTGGAAACACCATATATTTT
TRBJ2-1 | 13 | . | . | TRBV12-3/TRBV12-4 | CAGVANSYNEQFF | TGTGCCGGCGTAGCGAACTCCTACAATGAGCAGTTCTTC
TRBJ1-2 | 13 | once | TRBD1 | TRBV20-1 | CSPGQGVPHGCTF | TGCAGTCCAGGACAGGGGGTTCCTCATGGCTGCACCTTC
TRBJ2-7 | 15 | many | . | TRBV12-3/TRBV12-4 | CASSLVQGRGREQYF | TGTGCCAGCAGTTTAGTACAGGGAAGGGGCCGCGAGCAGTACTTC
TRBJ2-1 | 16 | many | . | TRBV7-8 | CASSSLGDPSYNEQFF | TGTGCCAGCAGCTCGTTGGGGGACCCTTCCTACAATGAGCAGTTCTTC
TRBJ2-1 | 14 | many | TRBD1 | TRBV7-2 | CASSLGTGGDEQFF | TGTGCCAGCAGCTTAGGGACAGGGGGCGATGAGCAGTTCTTC
TRBJ2-1 | 16 | few | . | TRBV6-5 | CASSYAGWLVDNEQFF | TGTGCCAGCAGTTACGCCGGGTGGCTGGTAGACAATGAGCAGTTCTTC
TRBJ2-7 | 14 | many | TRBD1 | TRBV20-1 | CSAMPGQGSYEQYF | TGCAGTGCAATGCCGGGACAGGGGTCCTACGAGCAGTACTTC
TRBJ1-6 | 16 | . | . | TRBV9 | CASSGGSRGENSPLHF | TGTGCCAGCAGCGGTGGGTCAAGGGGGGAAAATTCACCCCTCCACTTT
TRBJ1-5 | 14 | many | . | TRBV2 | CASNGRFPMEPQHF | TGTGCCAGCAATGGACGATTCCCGATGGAGCCCCAGCATTTT
TRBJ2-3 | 19 | many | TRBD2 | TRBV12-3/TRBV12-4 | CASSLNPGTSLGRTDTQYF | TGTGCCAGCAGTTTAAATCCCGGGACTAGCTTGGGTCGTACAGATACGCAGTATTTT
TRBJ1-6 | 14 | few | . | TRBV20-1 | CSVFPGTKGSPLHF | TGCAGTGTCTTCCCCGGGACAAAGGGATCACCCCTCCACTTT
TRBJ2-3 | 14 | . | . | TRBV11-2 | CASSLGGPTDTQYF | TGTGCCAGCAGCTTAGGCGGACCCACAGATACGCAGTATTTT
TRBJ2-3 | 12 | many | . | TRBV3-1 | CASSQVSGTQYF | TGTGCCAGCAGCCAAGTATCAGGGACGCAGTATTTT
TRBJ1-2 | 13 | many | . | TRBV7-2 | CASSFYMDYGYTF | TGTGCCAGCAGCTTCTACATGGATTATGGCTACACCTTC